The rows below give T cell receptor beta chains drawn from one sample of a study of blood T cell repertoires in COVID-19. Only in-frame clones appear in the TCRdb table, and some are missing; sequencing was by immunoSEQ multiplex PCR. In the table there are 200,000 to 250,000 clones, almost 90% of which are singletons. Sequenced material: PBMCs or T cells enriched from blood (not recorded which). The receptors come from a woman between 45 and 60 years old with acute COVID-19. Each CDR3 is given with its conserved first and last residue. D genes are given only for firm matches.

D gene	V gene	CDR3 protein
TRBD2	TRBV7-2	CASSLLADSYEQYF
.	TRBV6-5	CASSYQQATRREKLFF
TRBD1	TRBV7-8	CASSLATGGYSNQPQHF
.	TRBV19	CASSIGGDQETQYF
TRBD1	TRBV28	CASRPYSGTGHTEAFF
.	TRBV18	CASSPTGSGNTIYF
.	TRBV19	CASSMSRGSGNTIYF
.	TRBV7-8	CASSLAGRWVEEQFF
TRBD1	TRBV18	CASSRLMGQGKAQAFF
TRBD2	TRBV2	CASSQTSGSYEQYF
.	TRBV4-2	CASSQATTPGYEQYF
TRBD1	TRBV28	CASSPGQTGNTIYF
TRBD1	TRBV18	CASSPKGQGLRYEQYF
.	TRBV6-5	CASSRKTGIPQYTF
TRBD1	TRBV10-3	CAISESQGPYEQYF
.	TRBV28	CASSLWGSSGANVLTF
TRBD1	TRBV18	CASSPQTGMTDTQYF
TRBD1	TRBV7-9	CASSQTGTGLILAFF
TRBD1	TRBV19	CASSKRTGGTYNEQFF
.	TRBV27	CASRTLQRPTSYEQYF
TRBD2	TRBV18	CASSRRTSGTYNEQFF
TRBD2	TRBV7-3	CASSFMAGENEQFF
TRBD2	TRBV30	CAWDTAGVGTGELFF
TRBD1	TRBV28	CASSPGGSGNTIYF
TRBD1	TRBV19	CASRIPLGQAKHTGELFF
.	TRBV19	CASSIWLASSTDTQYF
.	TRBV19	CASSILNYGGHGGTEAFF
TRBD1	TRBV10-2	CASRDRGADTEAFF
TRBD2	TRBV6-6	CASSSSSGSRYEQYF
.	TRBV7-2	CASSLGKLQETQYF
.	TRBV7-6	CASSFRVEDTQYF
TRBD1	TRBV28	CASSLERGRSPLHF